The 12 T cell receptor beta chains reported below all come from one sample, sequenced in a study of blood T cell repertoires in COVID-19. Profiling relied on immunoSEQ multiplex PCR, and the TCRdb table lists in-frame clones only, not all of them. The sample consists of roughly 190,000 clones, approximately 84% of them appearing once. Specimen: PBMCs or T cells enriched from blood (not recorded which). These receptors originate from a young woman who had recovered from COVID-19.

The chain employs TRBV11-3 and TRBJ2-5; D ambiguous. This CDR3 contains 11 residues. V was trimmed by 5 bases and J by 5 bases, leaving 6 bases between them. Germline CDR1 SGHNT, CDR2 YENEEA. The CDR3 DNA follows: TGTGCCAGCAGCACCGGGGAGACCCAGTACTTC. It codes for CASSTGETQYF.

This clone was counted only a few times. This sequence joins TRBV11-2 and TRBJ2-2, with 7 positions matching TRBD2. Germline V CDR1 and CDR2: SGHAT, FQNNGV. With 4 bases clipped from V and 5 bases from J, the junction kept 7 bases outside the gene matches. The CDR3 has 15 amino acids. The CDR3 sequence is CASSSGSGLTGELFF. In DNA, the CDR3 is TGTGCCAGCAGCTCCGGTAGCGGGTTGACCGGGGAGCTGTTTTTT.

The chain carries TRBV6-4 and TRBJ1-2; TRBD1 agrees at 7 bases. Trimming at V came to 6 bases and at J to 8 bases, leaving 6 bases not matched to a gene. Germline V gene lookup returns CDR1 MRHNA and CDR2 SNTAGT. CDR3 length equals 12 residues. The CDR3 nucleotides are TGTGCCAGCAGACCCTCAGGGGGAGGCTACACCTTC. As protein: CASRPSGGGYTF.

The chain links TRBV7-2 to TRBJ2-5, with 13 bases matching TRBD2. CDR3 length equals 19 residues. The germline V gene has CDR1 SGHTA and CDR2 FQGNSA. V lost 1 base to trimming and J lost 2 bases; unmatched junction nucleotides: 10. The chain's CDR3 is CASSLGTSGRYGGQETQYF. The CDR3 DNA reads as TGTGCCAGCAGCTTAGGGACTAGCGGGAGATACGGGGGGCAAGAGACCCAGTACTTC.

V is TRBV6-5 and J is TRBJ2-1; the match to TRBD2 covers 7 bases. This CDR3 has 14 amino acids. Germline V gene lookup returns CDR1 MNHEY and CDR2 SVGAGI. The J segment lost 1 base and the V segment lost 8 bases, leaving 5 bases of the junction unmatched. This CDR3 is CASALADSYNEQFF. CDR3 DNA: TGTGCCAGCGCCCTAGCGGATTCCTACAATGAGCAGTTCTTC.

Only a few counts were recorded for this clone. The CDR3: CASSFSGSYEQYV. DNA for the CDR3: TGTGCCAGCAGCTTTAGCGGCTCCTACGAGCAGTACGTC. The chain recombines TRBV5-6 with TRBJ2-7; D possibly corresponds to TRBD2 (6 bases). The germline V gene has CDR1 SGHDT and CDR2 YYEEEE. Trimming shortened V by 2 bases and J by 0 bases, and 6 bases separated the two germline ends. The CDR3 extends over 13 amino acids.

The chain couples TRBV2 to TRBJ1-1; 8 nucleotides align to TRBD1. V lost 10 bases to trimming and J lost 5 bases; unmatched junction nucleotides: 6. Per germline, CDR1 SNHLY and CDR2 FYNNEI. The CDR3 covers 12 residues. The CDR3 sequence: CATQGAWTEAFF. CDR3 sequence (DNA): TGTGCCACGCAGGGGGCCTGGACTGAAGCTTTCTTT. Drawing the rest from reference TRBV2 and TRBJ1-1, the complete variable domain is EPEVTQTPSHQVTQMGQEVILRCVPISNHLYFYWYRQILGQKVEFLVSFYNNEISEKSEIFDDQFSVERPDGSNFTLKIRSTKLEDSAMYFCATQGAWTEAFFGQGTRLTVV.

This chain uses TRBV6-6 with TRBJ2-3; a weak D match, TRBD2 (5 bases). The CDR3 is 14 residues long. Between the trimmed V and J ends, which lost 2 bases and 2 bases, there was a span of 8 bases. Germline-derived CDR1 and CDR2 are MNHNY and SVGAGI (reference sequence). The CDR3 loop reads CASSYRGNTDTQYF. DNA for the CDR3: TGTGCCAGCAGTTACCGAGGGAACACAGATACGCAGTATTTT.

This clone was seen ten or more times. The rearrangement uses TRBV5-5 and TRBJ1-1; D is ambiguous. Trimming pared 2 bases from V and 6 bases from J, leaving 14 bases between. Germline V gene sequence: CDR1 SGHKS, CDR2 YYEKEE (reference sequence). The CDR3 has 14 residues. In nucleotides, the CDR3 is TGTGCCAGCAGCTTCGAAGTCGCAGGCGCTGAAGCTTTCTTT. It codes for CASSFEVAGAEAFF.

The chain combines TRBV28 with TRBJ2-7; 7 positions agree with TRBD1. V shed 10 bases and J 2 bases; nucleotides not matched to a gene: 5. The CDR3 has 12 residues. The V gene's germline CDR1 is MDHEN and CDR2 SYDVKM. CDR3 in amino acids: CATEGQPYEQYF. The DNA for the CDR3 is TGTGCCACCGAGGGACAGCCCTACGAGCAGTACTTC. Together with reference TRBV28 and TRBJ2-7, the CDR3 gives the full variable domain: DVKVTQSSRYLVKRTGEKVFLECVQDMDHENMFWYRQDPGLGLRLIYFSYDVKMKEKGDIPEGYSVSREKKERFSLILESASTNQTSMYLCATEGQPYEQYFGPGTRLTVT.

V usage is TRBV6-1 and J usage is TRBJ2-7; D might be TRBD2 (6 bases). Between the trimmed V and J ends, which lost 4 bases and 2 bases, there was a span of 24 bases. The CDR3 has 18 residues. From germline, CDR1 is MNHNS and CDR2 SASEGT. CDR3 nucleotides: TGTGCCAGCAGTGCACCCTCCGGCGCCTCATGGGGGGCCTACGAGCAGTACTTC. It yields the protein CASSAPSGASWGAYEQYF.

The chain combines TRBV6-5 with TRBJ1-1, with TRBD1 matching 7 bases. The J segment lost 5 bases and the V segment lost 2 bases, leaving 2 bases of the junction unmatched. This CDR3 spans 13 amino acids. Germline V gene lookup returns CDR1 MNHEY and CDR2 SVGAGI. CDR3 nucleotide sequence: TGTGCCAGCAGTTACAGACAGGGTACTGAAGCTTTCTTT. This gives the protein CASSYRQGTEAFF.